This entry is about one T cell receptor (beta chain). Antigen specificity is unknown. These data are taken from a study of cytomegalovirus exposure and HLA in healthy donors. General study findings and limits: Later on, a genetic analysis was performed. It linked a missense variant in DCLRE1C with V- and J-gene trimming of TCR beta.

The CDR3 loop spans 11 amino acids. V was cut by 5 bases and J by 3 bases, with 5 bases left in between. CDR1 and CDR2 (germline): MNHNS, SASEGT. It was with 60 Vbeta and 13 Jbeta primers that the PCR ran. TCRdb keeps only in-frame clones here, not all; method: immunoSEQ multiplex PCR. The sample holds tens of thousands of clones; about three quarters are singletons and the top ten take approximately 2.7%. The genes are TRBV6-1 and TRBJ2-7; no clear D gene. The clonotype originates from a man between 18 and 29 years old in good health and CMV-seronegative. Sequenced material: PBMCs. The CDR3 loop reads CASSPLYEQYF. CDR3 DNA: TGTGCCAGCAGTCCACTCTACGAGCAGTACTTC.